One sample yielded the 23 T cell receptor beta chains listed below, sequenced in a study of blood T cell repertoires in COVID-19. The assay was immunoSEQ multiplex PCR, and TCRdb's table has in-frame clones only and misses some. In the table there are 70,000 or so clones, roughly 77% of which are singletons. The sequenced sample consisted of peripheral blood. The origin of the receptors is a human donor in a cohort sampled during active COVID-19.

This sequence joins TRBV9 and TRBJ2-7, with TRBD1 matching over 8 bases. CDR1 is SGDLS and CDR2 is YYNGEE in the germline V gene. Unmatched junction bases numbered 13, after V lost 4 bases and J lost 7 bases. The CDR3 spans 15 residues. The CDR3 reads CASSSRQGMEGEQYF. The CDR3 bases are TGTGCCAGCAGCTCGCGACAGGGGATGGAGGGTGAGCAGTACTTC.

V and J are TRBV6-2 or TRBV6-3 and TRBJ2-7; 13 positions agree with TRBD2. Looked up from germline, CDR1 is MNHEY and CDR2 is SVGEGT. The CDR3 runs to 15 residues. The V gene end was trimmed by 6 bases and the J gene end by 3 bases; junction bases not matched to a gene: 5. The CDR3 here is CASSQLAGGFYEQYF. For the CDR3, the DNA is TGTGCCAGCAGCCAACTAGCGGGAGGGTTCTACGAGCAGTACTTC.

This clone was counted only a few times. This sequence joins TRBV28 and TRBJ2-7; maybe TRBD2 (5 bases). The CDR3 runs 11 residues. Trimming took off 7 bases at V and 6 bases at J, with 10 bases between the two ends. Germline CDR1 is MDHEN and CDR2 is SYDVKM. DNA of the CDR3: TGTGCCAGCATGAGGGAGAGCGAGCAGTACTTC. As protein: CASMRESEQYF.

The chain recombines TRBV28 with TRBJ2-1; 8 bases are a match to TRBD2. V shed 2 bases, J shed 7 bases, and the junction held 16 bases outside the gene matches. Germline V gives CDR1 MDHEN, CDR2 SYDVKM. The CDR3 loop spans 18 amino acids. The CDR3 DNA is TGTGCCAGCAGTTTAAGTCCGGCGGGAGGTCACTCGGGGAATGAGCAGTTCTTC. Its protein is CASSLSPAGGHSGNEQFF.

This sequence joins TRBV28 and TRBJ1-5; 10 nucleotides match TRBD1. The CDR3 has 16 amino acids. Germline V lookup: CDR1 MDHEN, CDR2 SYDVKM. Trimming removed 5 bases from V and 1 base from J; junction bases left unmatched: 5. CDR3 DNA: TGTGCCAGCAGTCCCTCGGACAGGGGGAGCAATCAGCCCCAGCATTTT. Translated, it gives CASSPSDRGSNQPQHF.

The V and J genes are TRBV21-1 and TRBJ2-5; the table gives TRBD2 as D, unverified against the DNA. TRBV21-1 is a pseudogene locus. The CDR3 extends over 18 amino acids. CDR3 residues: CASSDHLKGGGAGETQYF. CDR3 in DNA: TGTGCCAGCAGCGATCATCTGAAGGGCGGGGGCGCGGGGGAGACCCAGTACTTC.

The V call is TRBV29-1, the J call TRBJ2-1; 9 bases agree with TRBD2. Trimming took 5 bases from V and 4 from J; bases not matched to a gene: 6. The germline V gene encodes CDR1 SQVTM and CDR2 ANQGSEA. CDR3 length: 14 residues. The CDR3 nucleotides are TGCAGCGTTTCCCTTAGCGGGGGATACAATGAGCAGTTCTTC. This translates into CSVSLSGGYNEQFF.

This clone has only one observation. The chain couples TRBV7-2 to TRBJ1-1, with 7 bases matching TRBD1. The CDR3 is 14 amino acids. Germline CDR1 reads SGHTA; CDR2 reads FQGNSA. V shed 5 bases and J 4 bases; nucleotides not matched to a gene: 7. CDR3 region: CASSPDRVGTEAFF. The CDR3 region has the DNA TGTGCCAGCAGCCCAGACAGGGTTGGCACTGAAGCTTTCTTT.

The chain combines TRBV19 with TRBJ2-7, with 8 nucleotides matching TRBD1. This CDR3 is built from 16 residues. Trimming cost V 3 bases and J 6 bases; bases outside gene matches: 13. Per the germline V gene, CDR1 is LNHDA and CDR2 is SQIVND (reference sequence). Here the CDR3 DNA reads TGTGCCAGTAGTATGATGTTGCGAGGACAGGGAAGCGAGCAGTACTTC. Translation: CASSMMLRGQGSEQYF.

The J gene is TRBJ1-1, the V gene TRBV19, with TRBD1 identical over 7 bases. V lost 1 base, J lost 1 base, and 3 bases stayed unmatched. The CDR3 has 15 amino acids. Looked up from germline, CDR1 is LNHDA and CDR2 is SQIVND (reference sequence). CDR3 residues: CASSIGKGANTEAFF. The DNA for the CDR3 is TGTGCCAGTAGTATAGGTAAGGGGGCGAACACTGAAGCTTTCTTT. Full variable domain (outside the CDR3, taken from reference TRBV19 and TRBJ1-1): DGGITQSPKYLFRKEGQNVTLSCEQNLNHDAMYWYRQDPGQGLRLIYYSQIVNDFQKGDIAEGYSVSREKKESFPLTVTSAQKNPTAFYLCASSIGKGANTEAFFGQGTRLTVV.

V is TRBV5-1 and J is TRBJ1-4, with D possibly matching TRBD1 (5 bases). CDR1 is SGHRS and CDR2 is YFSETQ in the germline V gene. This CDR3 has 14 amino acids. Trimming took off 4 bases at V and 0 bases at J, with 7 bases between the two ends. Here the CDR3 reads CASSPQATNEKLFF. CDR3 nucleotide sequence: TGCGCCAGCAGCCCACAGGCAACTAATGAAAAACTGTTTTTT. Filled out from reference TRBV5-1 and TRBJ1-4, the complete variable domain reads KAGVTQTPRYLIKTRGQQVTLSCSPISGHRSVSWYQQTPGQGLQFLFEYFSETQRNKGNFPGRFSGRQFSNSRSEMNVSTLELGDSALYLCASSPQATNEKLFFGSGTQLSVL.

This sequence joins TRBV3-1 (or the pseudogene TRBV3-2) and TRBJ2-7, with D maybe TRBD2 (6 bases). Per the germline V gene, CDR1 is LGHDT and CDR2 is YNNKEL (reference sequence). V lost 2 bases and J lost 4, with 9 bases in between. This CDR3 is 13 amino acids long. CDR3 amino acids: CASSQNGRYEQYF. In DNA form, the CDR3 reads TGTGCCAGCAGCCAAAATGGGAGGTACGAGCAGTACTTC.

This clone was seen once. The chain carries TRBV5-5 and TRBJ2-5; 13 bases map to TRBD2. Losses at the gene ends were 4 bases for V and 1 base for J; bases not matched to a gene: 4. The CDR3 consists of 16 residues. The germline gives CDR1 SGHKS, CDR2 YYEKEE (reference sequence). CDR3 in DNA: TGTGCCAGCAGCGGGGGACTAGCGGGACCCCAAGAGACCCAGTACTTC. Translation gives CASSGGLAGPQETQYF.

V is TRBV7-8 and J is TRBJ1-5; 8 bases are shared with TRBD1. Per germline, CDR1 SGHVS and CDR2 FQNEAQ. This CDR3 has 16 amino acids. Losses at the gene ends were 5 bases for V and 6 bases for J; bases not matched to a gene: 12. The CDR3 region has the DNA TGTGCCAGCAGCCCAGGGACAGGTGGGGCCCGTCAGCCCCAGCATTTT. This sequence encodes CASSPGTGGARQPQHF.

CDR3 in amino acids: CASSAPETSYNEQFF. DNA for the CDR3: TGTGCCAGCAGTGCTCCGGAGACGTCCTACAATGAGCAGTTCTTC. J is TRBJ2-1 and V is TRBV28; D call uncertain. Germline V gene data show CDR1 as MDHEN and CDR2 as SYDVKM. The CDR3 length is 15 residues. Trimming shortened V by 5 bases and J by 1 base, and 12 bases separated the two germline ends.

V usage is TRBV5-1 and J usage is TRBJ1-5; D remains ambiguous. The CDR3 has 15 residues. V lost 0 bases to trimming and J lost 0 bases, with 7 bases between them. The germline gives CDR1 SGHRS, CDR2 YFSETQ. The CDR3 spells CASSLGTNSNQPQHF. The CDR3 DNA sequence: TGCGCCAGCAGCTTGGGAACTAATAGCAATCAGCCCCAGCATTTT.

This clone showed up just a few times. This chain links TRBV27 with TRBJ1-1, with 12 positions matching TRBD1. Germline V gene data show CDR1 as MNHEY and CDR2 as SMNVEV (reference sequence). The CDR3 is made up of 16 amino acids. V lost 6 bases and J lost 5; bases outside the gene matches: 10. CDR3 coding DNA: TGTGCCAGCAGAACCAGGGACAGGGGGCTGGGGACTGAAGCTTTCTTT. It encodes CASRTRDRGLGTEAFF.

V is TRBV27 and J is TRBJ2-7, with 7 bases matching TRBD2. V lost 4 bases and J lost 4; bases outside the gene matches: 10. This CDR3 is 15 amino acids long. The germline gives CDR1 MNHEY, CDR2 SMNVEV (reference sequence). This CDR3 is CASSSKEGGPYEQYF. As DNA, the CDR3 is TGTGCCAGCAGTTCGAAGGAGGGAGGGCCGTACGAGCAGTACTTC.

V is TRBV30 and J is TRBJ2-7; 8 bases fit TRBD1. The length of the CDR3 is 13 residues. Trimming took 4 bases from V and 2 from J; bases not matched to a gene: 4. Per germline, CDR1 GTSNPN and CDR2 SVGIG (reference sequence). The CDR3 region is CAWKDRGPYEQYF. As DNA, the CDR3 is TGTGCCTGGAAAGACAGGGGACCCTACGAGCAGTACTTC.

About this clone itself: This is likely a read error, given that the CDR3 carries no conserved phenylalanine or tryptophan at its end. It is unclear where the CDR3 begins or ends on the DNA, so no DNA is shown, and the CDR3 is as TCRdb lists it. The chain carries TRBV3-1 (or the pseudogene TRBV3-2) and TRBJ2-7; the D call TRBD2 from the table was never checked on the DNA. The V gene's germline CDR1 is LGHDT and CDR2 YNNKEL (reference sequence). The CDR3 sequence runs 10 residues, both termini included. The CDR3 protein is CATLVRTSVL.

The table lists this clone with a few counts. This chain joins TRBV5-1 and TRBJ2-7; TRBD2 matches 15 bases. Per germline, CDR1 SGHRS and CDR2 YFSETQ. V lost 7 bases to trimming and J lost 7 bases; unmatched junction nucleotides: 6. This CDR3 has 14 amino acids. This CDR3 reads CASSRTSGRGEQYF. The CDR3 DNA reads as TGCGCCAGCTCTCGGACTAGCGGGAGGGGGGAGCAGTACTTC.

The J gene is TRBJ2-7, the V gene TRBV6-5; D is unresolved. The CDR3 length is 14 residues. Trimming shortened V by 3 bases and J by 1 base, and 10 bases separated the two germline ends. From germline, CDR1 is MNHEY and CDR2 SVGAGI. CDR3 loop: CASSYMGSSYEQYF. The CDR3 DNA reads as TGTGCCAGCAGTTATATGGGCAGTTCCTACGAGCAGTACTTC.

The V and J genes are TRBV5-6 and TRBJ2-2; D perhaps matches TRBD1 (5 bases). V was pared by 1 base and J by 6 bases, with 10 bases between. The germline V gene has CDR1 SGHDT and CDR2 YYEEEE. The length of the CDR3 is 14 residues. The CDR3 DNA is TGTGCCAGCAGCTTGTCAGGGCGCGCCGGGGAGCTGTTTTTT. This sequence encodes CASSLSGRAGELFF.